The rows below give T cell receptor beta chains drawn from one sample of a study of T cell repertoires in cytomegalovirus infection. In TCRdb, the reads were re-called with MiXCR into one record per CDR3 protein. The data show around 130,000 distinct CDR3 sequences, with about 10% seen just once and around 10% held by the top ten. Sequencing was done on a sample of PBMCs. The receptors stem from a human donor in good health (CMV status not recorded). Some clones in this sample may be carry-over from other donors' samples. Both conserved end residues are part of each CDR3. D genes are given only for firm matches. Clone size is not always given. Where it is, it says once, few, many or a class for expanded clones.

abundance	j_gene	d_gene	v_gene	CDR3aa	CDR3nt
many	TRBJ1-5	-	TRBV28	CASNLQPSTPQHF	TGTGCCAGCAACCTCCAGCCGTCAACGCCCCAGCATTTT
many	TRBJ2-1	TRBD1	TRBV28	CASSPGTGVLWEQFF	TGTGCCAGCAGTCCCGGGACAGGGGTCCTCTGGGAGCAGTTCTTC
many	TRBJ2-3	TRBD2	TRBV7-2	CASSSSGGSDTQYF	TGTGCCAGCAGTTCTAGCGGGGGAAGCGATACGCAGTATTTT
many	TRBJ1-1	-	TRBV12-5	CASGLDSYTEAFF	TGTGCTAGTGGTTTGGACAGCTACACTGAAGCTTTCTTT
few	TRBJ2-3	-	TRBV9	CASSVLPGTSSTDTQYF	TGTGCCAGCAGCGTCCTACCTGGCACTTCCAGCACAGATACGCAGTATTTT
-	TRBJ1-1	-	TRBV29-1	CSVVDWRNTEAFF	TGCAGCGTAGTCGACTGGAGGAACACTGAAGCTTTCTTT
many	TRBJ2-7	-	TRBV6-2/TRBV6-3	CATQSDRGEQYF	TGTGCCACCCAGTCCGACCGGGGGGAGCAGTACTTC
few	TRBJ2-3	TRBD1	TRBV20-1	CSASSRPDRIATDTQYF	TGCAGTGCTAGTTCCAGGCCGGACAGGATCGCCACAGATACGCAGTATTTT
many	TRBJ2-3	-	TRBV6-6	CASGPAVGVSDTQYF	TGTGCCAGCGGACCCGCGGTAGGGGTTTCCGATACGCAGTATTTT
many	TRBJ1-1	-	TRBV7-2	CASRKEGLNDPFF	TGTGCCAGCAGAAAGGAGGGGCTGAATGATCCTTTCTTT
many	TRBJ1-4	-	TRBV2	CASSDGRVNEKLFF	TGTGCCAGCAGTGACGGAAGAGTTAATGAAAAACTGTTTTTT
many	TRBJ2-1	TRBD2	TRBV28	CASSPRLAGNNEQFF	TGTGCCAGCAGTCCTAGACTAGCGGGAAACAATGAGCAGTTCTTC
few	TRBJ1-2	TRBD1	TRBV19	CASSTGTGTLNYGYTF	TGTGCCAGTAGCACCGGGACAGGGACCTTAAACTATGGCTACACCTTC
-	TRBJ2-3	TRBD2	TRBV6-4	CASSPTAGGRTDTQYF	TGTGCCAGCAGTCCTACAGCGGGGGGCCGCACAGATACGCAGTATTTT
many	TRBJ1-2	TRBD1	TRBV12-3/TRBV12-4	CASSFGTADYGYTF	TGTGCCAGCAGTTTTGGGACAGCCGATTATGGCTACACCTTC
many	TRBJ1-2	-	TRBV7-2	CASSRRRGEGYTF	TGTGCCAGCAGCCGGAGGAGAGGGGAGGGCTACACCTTC
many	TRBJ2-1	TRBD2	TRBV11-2	CASSLSGWRGGEEQFF	TGTGCCAGCAGCCTTAGTGGGTGGCGGGGGGGAGAGGAGCAGTTCTTC
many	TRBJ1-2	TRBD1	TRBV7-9	CASSFSDRGSGYTF	TGTGCCAGCAGCTTCTCTGACAGGGGGAGCGGCTACACCTTC
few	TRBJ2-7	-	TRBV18	CASSPRDLPYEQYF	TGTGCCAGCTCACCACGGGATTTGCCTTACGAGCAGTACTTC
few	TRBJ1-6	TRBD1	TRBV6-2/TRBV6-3	CASSPPGQGRNSPLHF	TGTGCCAGCAGTCCACCGGGACAGGGGCGTAATTCACCCCTCCACTTT
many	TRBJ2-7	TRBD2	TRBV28	CATISGGSYEQYF	TGTGCCACTATTAGCGGGGGTTCCTACGAGCAGTACTTC
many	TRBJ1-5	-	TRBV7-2	CASSKDRPGGPQHF	TGTGCCAGCAGCAAAGACAGGCCTGGGGGGCCCCAGCATTTT